Listed below are T cell receptor beta chains from one sample, sequenced in a study of human T cells and chemical hapten exposure. Using its own MiXCR run on the RACE reads, TCRdb lists one record per CDR3 protein. The table shows tens of thousands of distinct CDR3 sequences, with 9.5% to 10% occurring only once. Source: whole blood, taken in connection with sensitization to the hapten diphenylcyclopropenone (DPC). The receptors derive from a woman under 40 with alopecia areata. Some clones in this sample may be carry-over from other donors' samples. The CDR3 runs from the conserved cysteine through the conserved F or W. D genes are given only for firm matches. Not all rows give a size; the values are once, few, many and, for expanded clones, a class.

many TRBJ2-6 TRBV7-2 - CASSLRPGQGNSGANVLTF TGTGCCAGCAGCTTGAGACCGGGCCAAGGGAACTCTGGGGCCAACGTCCTGACTTTC
many TRBJ2-4 TRBV19 TRBD1 CASSSRTLGQGEHIQYF TGTGCCAGTAGTTCCCGAACCCTTGGACAGGGGGAGCACATTCAGTACTTC
few TRBJ1-2 TRBV29-1 TRBD1 CSANAIRTGGGYTF TGCAGCGCCAACGCGATTCGGACAGGGGGTGGCTACACCTTC
few TRBJ2-3 TRBV2 TRBD1 CASSQTGALDTQYF TGTGCCAGCAGCCAGACAGGGGCCCTAGATACGCAGTATTTT
many TRBJ1-1 TRBV28 - CASSRRSPVGEAFF TGTGCCAGCAGTCGCCGGAGCCCGGTAGGTGAAGCTTTCTTT
many TRBJ1-5 TRBV11-2 TRBD1 CASSLDGRGRGPQHF TGTGCCAGCAGCTTAGATGGCAGGGGGAGAGGGCCCCAGCATTTT
many TRBJ2-7 TRBV27 TRBD1 CASSMGQGFSEQYF TGTGCCAGCAGTATGGGACAGGGCTTCAGCGAGCAGTACTTC
few TRBJ2-7 TRBV18 - CASSGAVGTYEQYF TGTGCCAGCTCAGGGGCCGTGGGTACCTACGAGCAGTACTTC
few TRBJ2-3 TRBV7-9 - CASSWGLGIDTQYF TGTGCCAGCAGCTGGGGTCTCGGGATAGATACGCAGTATTTT
few TRBJ2-3 TRBV20-1 - CSAKLAMVADTQYF TGCAGTGCTAAACTAGCTATGGTCGCAGATACGCAGTATTTT
- TRBJ1-2 TRBV28 - CASSNPRIF TGTGCCAGCAGTAACCCGAGGATCTTC
- TRBJ2-5 TRBV6-6 TRBD1 CASRNLQGDQETQYF TGTGCCAGCAGGAACCTACAGGGGGACCAAGAGACCCAGTACTTC
- TRBJ2-3 TRBV5-5 - CASSRTPGEQYF TGTGCCAGCAGCCGGACCCCGGGCGAGCAGTATTTT
many TRBJ1-2 TRBV30 - CAWSGLGTDEGYTF TGTGCCTGGAGTGGTTTAGGGACCGACGAAGGCTACACCTTC
many TRBJ1-2 TRBV2 - CASSGGPQGGYTF TGTGCCAGCAGTGGGGGACCTCAAGGGGGCTACACCTTC
- TRBJ1-4 TRBV28 TRBD1 CASSYTGQPNEKLFF TGTGCCAGCAGTTACACGGGACAGCCGAATGAAAAACTGTTTTTT
few TRBJ1-1 TRBV19 - CASRSGQSNTEAFF TGTGCCAGTAGGTCCGGACAGTCGAACACTGAAGCTTTCTTT
many TRBJ1-6 TRBV7-2 TRBD1 CASSLAPGQGAPLHF TGTGCCAGCAGCTTAGCCCCGGGACAGGGCGCACCCCTCCACTTT
few TRBJ2-1 TRBV4-3 TRBD2 CASSQDFRLAGLEQFF TGCGCCAGCAGCCAAGATTTCCGACTAGCGGGGTTAGAGCAGTTCTTC
few TRBJ2-1 TRBV12-3/TRBV12-4 TRBD2 CASSWAGTRRNEQFF TGTGCCAGCAGCTGGGCCGGGACTAGGCGTAATGAGCAGTTCTTC
- TRBJ2-3 TRBV27 TRBD2 CASSSIAGGTDTQYF TGTGCCAGCAGTTCTATAGCGGGGGGCACAGATACGCAGTATTTT
- TRBJ2-1 TRBV6-2/TRBV6-3 TRBD2 CASSYALLAGVDNEQFF TGTGCCAGCAGTTACGCGCTGCTAGCGGGGGTCGACAATGAGCAGTTCTTC
many TRBJ2-3 TRBV7-2 - CASSLSGGANPDTQYF TGTGCCAGCAGCTTAAGTGGGGGGGCGAACCCGGATACGCAGTATTTT
many TRBJ2-1 TRBV12-3/TRBV12-4 TRBD2 CASTLVLAGSRPVF TGTGCCAGCACTTTGGTGCTAGCGGGGTCACGTCCGGTCTTC
many TRBJ2-7 TRBV7-8 - CASSLRDEQYF TGTGCCAGCAGCTTACGAGACGAGCAGTACTTC
many TRBJ2-5 TRBV5-1 - CASSPSDRAPGRRETQYF TGCGCCAGCAGCCCTTCCGATAGGGCCCCAGGGCGGCGCGAGACCCAGTACTTC
few TRBJ1-2 TRBV6-5 TRBD1 CASSRQGYYGYTF TGTGCCAGCAGTCGACAGGGGTACTATGGCTACACCTTC
- TRBJ2-2 TRBV5-4 - CASSDFVNGGTGELFF TGTGCCAGCAGCGACTTTGTTAATGGGGGAACCGGGGAGCTGTTTTTT
many TRBJ2-7 TRBV28 - CASSYGGGGLDEQYF TGTGCCAGCAGTTATGGGGGAGGGGGCCTCGACGAGCAGTACTTC
few TRBJ2-3 TRBV6-5 - CASTRQRSLTDTQYF TGTGCCAGCACCCGGCAACGGAGCCTCACAGATACGCAGTATTTT
- TRBJ2-1 TRBV10-3 TRBD1 CAISATGGNDNEQFF TGTGCCATCAGTGCCACAGGGGGCAACGACAATGAGCAGTTCTTC
few TRBJ1-6 TRBV5-1 TRBD1 CASSQTGGYNSPLHF TGCGCCAGCAGCCAAACAGGGGGCTATAATTCACCCCTCCACTTT
many TRBJ2-5 TRBV20-1 - CSARDPGAGETQYF TGCAGTGCTAGAGATCCAGGGGCCGGGGAGACCCAGTACTTC
- TRBJ2-3 TRBV6-1 - CASREVTDTQYF TGTGCCAGCAGGGAAGTTACAGATACGCAGTATTTT
many TRBJ1-1 TRBV7-9 - CASSLDPGGTEAFF TGTGCCAGCAGCTTAGATCCGGGTGGGACTGAAGCTTTCTTT
many TRBJ2-2 TRBV15 - CATIEVPEITGELFF TGTGCCACCATCGAGGTACCAGAGATCACCGGGGAGCTGTTTTTT
- TRBJ2-7 TRBV21-1 - CASSKGPRINEQYF TGTGCCAGCAGCAAAGGTCCGCGGATCAACGAGCAGTACTTC
many TRBJ2-3 TRBV14 - CASSLNGVLNTQYF TGTGCCAGCAGCCTAAACGGGGTCTTGAATACGCAGTATTTT
few TRBJ1-1 TRBV10-3 - CAITEDTVNTEAFF TGTGCCATCACCGAGGACACGGTTAACACTGAAGCTTTCTTT
few TRBJ1-1 TRBV19 - CASSIRVNTEAFF TGTGCCAGTAGTATCAGAGTGAACACTGAAGCTTTCTTT
- TRBJ2-7 TRBV29-1 - CSVVSGRGYEQYF TGCAGCGTTGTGTCCGGCAGGGGCTACGAGCAGTACTTC
- TRBJ1-3 TRBV12-3/TRBV12-4 - CASSFGPSGNTIYF TGTGCCAGCAGTTTCGGTCCCTCTGGAAACACCATATATTTT
- TRBJ1-1 TRBV3-2 - CASSQDLGHQYEAFF TGTGCCAGCAGCCAAGATCTGGGTCACCAGTATGAAGCTTTCTTT
few TRBJ1-1 TRBV7-2 - CASSFLSAGRTEAFF TGTGCCAGCAGCTTTTTATCGGCAGGGCGAACTGAAGCTTTCTTT
many TRBJ2-3 TRBV7-2 - CASSLEGVADTQYF TGTGCCAGCAGCTTAGAGGGGGTAGCGGATACGCAGTATTTT
many TRBJ2-3 TRBV7-3 - CASSLIGAPSTDTQYF TGTGCCAGCAGCTTAATCGGGGCGCCGAGCACAGATACGCAGTATTTT
- TRBJ2-4 TRBV18 - CASSPSTHQNIQYF TGTGCCAGCTCACCCAGTACGCACCAAAACATTCAGTACTTC
- TRBJ1-1 TRBV28 TRBD1 CASSPNLGTVMNTEAFF TGTGCCAGCAGCCCGAATCTAGGGACAGTCATGAACACTGAAGCTTTCTTT
- TRBJ1-2 TRBV27 - CASSSTHGGYTF TGTGCCAGCAGTTCGACCCACGGAGGCTACACCTTC
- TRBJ2-7 TRBV20-1 TRBD1 CSARTRGNYEQYF TGCAGTGCTAGAACCAGGGGGAACTACGAGCAGTACTTC
- TRBJ1-5 TRBV4-3 - CASSQGWDQPQHF TGCGCCAGCAGCCAAGGATGGGATCAGCCCCAGCATTTT
many TRBJ2-7 TRBV7-2 TRBD1 CASSPRRQGWGEQYF TGTGCCAGCAGTCCAAGAAGACAGGGTTGGGGCGAGCAGTACTTC
many TRBJ2-5 TRBV6-2/TRBV6-3 - CASSYGSLYQETQYF TGTGCCAGCAGTTACGGCTCCCTGTACCAAGAGACCCAGTACTTC
many TRBJ1-1 TRBV5-5 TRBD1 CASSLGTGVRTEAFF TGTGCCAGCAGCTTAGGGACAGGGGTTCGTACTGAAGCTTTCTTT
few TRBJ2-3 TRBV7-3 - CASSLGTPGQPTPWGSTDTQYF TGTGCCAGCAGCTTAGGGACCCCCGGACAGCCTACCCCTTGGGGGTCCACAGATACGCAGTATTTT
- TRBJ1-6 TRBV7-8 - CASSPAWRGSDSPLHF TGTGCCAGCAGCCCGGCCTGGCGGGGTAGTGATTCACCCCTCCACTTT
many TRBJ2-5 TRBV12-3/TRBV12-4 - CASSFRGGETQYF TGTGCCAGCAGTTTTCGGGGAGGAGAGACCCAGTACTTC
medium-sized TRBJ2-5 TRBV29-1 - CSVEGQGRENTQYF TGCAGCGTTGAAGGTCAGGGAAGAGAAAACACCCAGTACTTC
many TRBJ1-1 TRBV18 - CASSPRWGNSATEAFF TGTGCCAGCTCACCGCGGTGGGGCAACTCGGCCACTGAAGCTTTCTTT